This T cell receptor (beta chain) was documented in a study of regulatory T cells in long-lasting Graves disease. About the research overall: For under 3 months, newly diagnosed Graves' patients had been taking antithyroid drugs.

As for time point: newly diagnosed GD, antithyroid drugs for less than 3 months. Making the TCR library involved RNA that had been extracted from PBMCs. Peripheral blood, around 9 milliliters per patient, was collected in EDTA tubes. The study, taken as a whole, reports: Persistent patients shared some 2,500 public clonotypes among themselves. Newly diagnosed patients shared fewer, at about a thousand.

Remarks on this clonotype: Antigen unknown.

According to the study, TCR beta libraries were built with iRepertoire HTBI primers and CDR3-region Arm-PCR. Each CDR3 protein is one row after TCRdb ran MiXCR on the multiplex PCR reads. This sample has about 360,000 distinct CDR3 sequences, with about 17% found just once. The ends lost 0 bases at V and 7 bases at J; junction bases unmatched: 10. CDR1 MNHEY and CDR2 SVGAGI come from the germline V gene. The CDR3 has 17 amino acids. The same data also contributed to another study, on T cells in Graves' hyperthyroidism and ophthalmopathy. That report notes: The HTBI primer set was used in a first-round RT-PCR of the TCR CDR3.

The chain links TRBV6-5 to TRBJ2-1, with 9 bases aligning to TRBD2. The specimen comprised peripheral blood mononuclear cells (PBMCs), sampled at new diagnosis, from a patient treated with antithyroid drugs. This clonotype was obtained from a woman aged 18-29 years with Graves disease. In DNA form, the CDR3 reads TGTGCCAGCAGTTACTCGCGGGGGTCGCGGGGGGGGAATGAGCAGTTCTTC. This translates into CASSYSRGSRGGNEQFF.